The clone carrying this T cell receptor (beta chain) was recorded only once. Authors' methods: Amplification of reference gene primers provided the estimated nucleated cell counts. TCRdb's copy holds only in-frame clones and misses some; the assay was immunoSEQ multiplex PCR. For V, J and clone size, that table is used; D and trimming come from the DNA. The sample includes 200,000 to 300,000 clones, about 82% of them seen just once. This CDR3 has 13 amino acids. Germline V gene data show CDR1 as WSHSY and CDR2 as SAAADI. V was cut by 4 bases and J by 4 bases, with 9 bases left in between. The sample comes from a study of blood T cell repertoires in COVID-19. Study information: Samples taken during acute and convalescent COVID-19 were collected in the United States, Italy and Spain. From T cells, B-cell-depleted T cells, or PBMCs came the material, which was cDNA or gDNA.

Sequenced: peripheral blood. The rearrangement uses TRBV10-2 and TRBJ2-3; a weak D match, TRBD2 (5 bases). This TCR derives from a man aged 80 or over with acute or convalescent COVID-19. DNA of the CDR3: TGCGCCAGCAGTGGACCGCGGGCAGATACGCAGTATTTT. This translates into CASSGPRADTQYF.